This T cell receptor beta chain is drawn from a study of T cells expressing NK-cell markers. Background on the study: CD3+CD56+NKG2C+, CD3+CD56+NKG2C- and CD3+CD56-NKG2C+ T cells, once sorted, supplied the TCR beta repertoires. HCMV serostatus: seven of eight sequenced donors positive, one negative.

Study findings and constraints: Researchers report these clonotypes also headed the CD3+CD56-NKG2C+ fraction in four donors. Expanded clones of NKG2C+ T cells had an unclear HCMV specificity.

The CDR3 consists of 16 residues. Germline V lookup: CDR1 SNHLY, CDR2 FYNNEI. On this clonotype: Its cognate antigen is unknown.

TCRdb reprocessed the 5' RACE reads, keeping one entry per CDR3 protein, no DNA. The sample features about 150,000 distinct CDR3 sequences, with approximately 12% in its top ten. This chain joins TRBV2 and TRBJ2-5; TCRdb outputs TRBD1, but without DNA this stays unchecked. Sequencing was carried out using blood T cells: a sorted CD56 or NKG2C T cell subset, CD4+ or CD8+ T cells, or bulk PBMC T cells (not recorded which). This sequence was found in a man younger than 30 in good health. CDR3 amino acids: CASSVGVGTYEETQYF.